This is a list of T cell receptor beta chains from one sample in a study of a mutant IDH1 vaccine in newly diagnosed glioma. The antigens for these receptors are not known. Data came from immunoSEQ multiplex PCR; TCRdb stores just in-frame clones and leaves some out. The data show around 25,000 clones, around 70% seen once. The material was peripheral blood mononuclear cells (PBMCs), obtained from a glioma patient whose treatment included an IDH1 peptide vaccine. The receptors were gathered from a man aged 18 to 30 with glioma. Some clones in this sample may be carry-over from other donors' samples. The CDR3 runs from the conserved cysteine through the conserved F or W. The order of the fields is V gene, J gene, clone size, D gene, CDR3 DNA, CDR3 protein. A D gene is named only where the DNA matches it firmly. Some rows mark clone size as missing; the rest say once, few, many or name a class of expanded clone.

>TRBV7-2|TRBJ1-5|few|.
TGTGCCAGCAGCCCCCTAGTAGGCAATCAGCCCCAGCATTTT
CASSPLVGNQPQHF
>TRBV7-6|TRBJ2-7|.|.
TGTGCCAGCAGCTCCCCTCGGGACGAGGGTTCCTACGAGCAGTACTTC
CASSSPRDEGSYEQYF
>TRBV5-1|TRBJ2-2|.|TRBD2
TGCGCCAGCAGCTTAACTAGCGGGGGAGGCACCGGGGAGCTGTTTTTT
CASSLTSGGGTGELFF
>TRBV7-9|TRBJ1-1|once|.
TGTGCCAGCAGCTTAAGGGGAGTGAACACTGAAGCTTTCTTT
CASSLRGVNTEAFF
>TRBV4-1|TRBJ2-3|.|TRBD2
TGCGCCAGCAGCCAAGATCTGCCAGCGGGGGTCACGGATACGCAGTATTTT
CASSQDLPAGVTDTQYF
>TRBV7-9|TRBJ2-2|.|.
TGTGCCAGCTGCTTGGTACAGAACACCGGGGAGCTGTTTTTT
CASCLVQNTGELFF
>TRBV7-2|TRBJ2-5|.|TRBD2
TGTGCCAGCAGCTTAGCGCGGCAGGGAGGGAGAATCCAAGAGACCCAGTACTTC
CASSLARQGGRIQETQYF
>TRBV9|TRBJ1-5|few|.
TGTGCCAGCAGCTCAGACAGTAGCAATCAGCCCCAGCATTTT
CASSSDSSNQPQHF
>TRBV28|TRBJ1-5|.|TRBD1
TGTGCCAGCAGTTTAATCCAGGGGGCGAATCAGCCCCAGCATTTT
CASSLIQGANQPQHF
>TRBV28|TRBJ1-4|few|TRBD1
TGTGCCAGCAGTTTGATTCAGGGGGCTGATGAAAAACTGTTTTTT
CASSLIQGADEKLFF
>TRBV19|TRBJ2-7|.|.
TGTGCCAGTAGCTCTAGCGCTCACGGGGAGCAGTACTTC
CASSSSAHGEQYF
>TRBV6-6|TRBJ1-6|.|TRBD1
TGTGCCAGCACCTACACCGGGACAGGAGGCTCACCCCTCCACTTT
CASTYTGTGGSPLHF
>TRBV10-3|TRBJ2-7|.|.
TGTGCCATCAGTGACGGGCAGAGCTCCTACGAGCAGTACTTC
CAISDGQSSYEQYF
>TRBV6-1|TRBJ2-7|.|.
TGTGCCAGCTGCTTGGCTATCCCTGTCTACGAGCAGTACTTC
CASCLAIPVYEQYF
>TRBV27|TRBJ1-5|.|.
TGTGCCAGCAGTTTTTCGGCTAACCGCAATCAGCCCCAGCATTTT
CASSFSANRNQPQHF
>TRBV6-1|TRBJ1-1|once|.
TGTGCCAGCAGTGAGGCGGGGTACACTGAAGCTTTCTTT
CASSEAGYTEAFF
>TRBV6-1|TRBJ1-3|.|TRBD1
TGTGCCAGCAGGCAAAACAGGGGCCTTGGAAACACCATATATTTT
CASRQNRGLGNTIYF
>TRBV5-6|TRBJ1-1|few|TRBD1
TGTGCCAGCAGCTTATTCGGGACAGGGGGTAGAACTGAAGCTTTCTTT
CASSLFGTGGRTEAFF